The rows below give T cell receptor beta chains drawn from one sample of a study of cytomegalovirus exposure and HLA in healthy donors. Sequenced by immunoSEQ multiplex PCR; TCRdb stores in-frame clones only, minus some. Found here are 130,000 or so clones, 75% to 90% of them singletons; the top ten hold 6.2%. Sequencing was performed on PBMCs. These receptors came from a woman aged 25 to 45 in good health and CMV-seropositive. CDR3s include the opening cysteine and the closing phenylalanine or tryptophan. Fields, in order: J gene, V gene, D gene, CDR3 protein, CDR3 DNA. The D gene is left open where the match is weak.

J: TRBJ1-4
V: TRBV2
D: TRBD1
CDR3: CASSQLTGVNEKLFF
DNA: TGTGCCAGCAGTCAGTTGACAGGGGTAAATGAAAAACTGTTTTTT

J: TRBJ2-1
V: TRBV6-1
D: TRBD1
CDR3: CASSAPDRPYNEQFF
DNA: TGTGCCAGCAGTGCCCCGGACAGGCCCTACAATGAGCAGTTCTTC

J: TRBJ2-1
V: TRBV7-9
D: TRBD2
CDR3: CASSRTSGHNEQFF
DNA: TGTGCCAGCAGCCGGACTAGCGGACACAATGAGCAGTTCTTC

J: TRBJ2-3
V: TRBV7-6
D: NA
CDR3: CASSLAVGRSTDTQYF
DNA: TGTGCCAGCAGCTTAGCGGTCGGGAGAAGCACAGATACGCAGTATTTT

J: TRBJ2-5
V: TRBV2
D: NA
CDR3: CASSGTRGAFQETQYF
DNA: TGTGCCAGCAGTGGGACCCGGGGGGCTTTCCAAGAGACCCAGTACTTC

J: TRBJ2-1
V: TRBV6-1
D: NA
CDR3: CASSEVSGIYNEQFF
DNA: TGTGCCAGCAGTGAAGTATCGGGGATCTACAATGAGCAGTTCTTC

J: TRBJ1-4
V: TRBV9
D: TRBD1
CDR3: CASSEQGTNEKLFF
DNA: TGTGCCAGCAGCGAACAGGGGACTAATGAAAAACTGTTTTTT

J: TRBJ2-5
V: TRBV5-1
D: TRBD2
CDR3: CASSLGRGGLEETQYF
DNA: TGCGCCAGCAGCTTGGGACGGGGGGGCCTGGAAGAGACCCAGTACTTC

J: TRBJ2-1
V: TRBV2
D: TRBD2
CDR3: CASSGGLAGYNEQFF
DNA: TGTGCCAGCAGTGGAGGACTAGCGGGGTACAATGAGCAGTTCTTC

J: TRBJ2-7
V: TRBV15
D: NA
CDR3: CATSVQMGSSYEQYF
DNA: TGTGCCACCAGCGTCCAGATGGGGAGTTCCTACGAGCAGTACTTC

J: TRBJ1-2
V: TRBV5-5
D: NA
CDR3: CASSLDIYGYTF
DNA: TGTGCCAGCAGCTTGGACATCTATGGCTACACCTTC

J: TRBJ1-6
V: TRBV13
D: NA
CDR3: CASSLGRRNSPLHF
DNA: TGTGCCAGCAGCTTAGGCCGGAGGAATTCACCCCTCCACTTT

J: TRBJ1-1
V: TRBV2
D: NA
CDR3: CASTVGGFGTEAFF
DNA: TGTGCCAGCACCGTTGGGGGGTTTGGCACTGAAGCTTTCTTT

J: TRBJ2-7
V: TRBV10-1
D: TRBD1
CDR3: CASSAVRGPNTYEQYF
DNA: TGCGCCAGCAGTGCCGTCAGGGGGCCCAATACCTACGAGCAGTACTTC

J: TRBJ1-3
V: TRBV9
D: NA
CDR3: CASRQTDFSGNTIYF
DNA: TGTGCCAGCAGGCAGACAGATTTCTCTGGAAACACCATATATTTT

J: TRBJ2-7
V: TRBV11-2
D: TRBD1
CDR3: CASSFRQGSHEQYF
DNA: TGTGCCAGCAGCTTTAGACAGGGGAGTCACGAGCAGTACTTC

J: TRBJ1-1
V: TRBV11-2
D: TRBD1
CDR3: CASSPIRGPRGSTEAFF
DNA: TGTGCCAGCAGCCCGATCAGGGGGCCGAGGGGGAGCACTGAAGCTTTCTTT